This entry lists 3 T cell receptor beta chains sequenced from one sample in a study of Ad26.COV2.S vaccination and SARS-CoV-2 variants (dated by TCRdb to the early 2020s). The treatment or condition label on this specimen signifies: around 19 received Ad26.COV2.S at low or high dose, single or two shots; a few received placebo; per-sample allocation not given. Repertoires of vaccine and placebo recipients were sequenced from samples collected on day 63 after the first injection. Receptor libraries were prepared by the immunoSEQ multiplex PCR assay. Here the immuneACCESS table is served through TCRdb, limited to in-frame sequences with V and J called. Missing clones are a known gap in these copies; in checked studies unresolved V genes cover under half, and the rest lacks a known reason. The sample table lists some 370,000 clones, around 82% of them with a count of one. In total, the top ten clones hold about 7.1% of the sample.

Sequences were derived from peripheral blood, sampled in a trial of Ad26.COV2.S vaccine versus placebo. These receptors originate from a person between 18 and 60 years old who received the Ad26.COV2.S COVID-19 vaccine or a placebo.

This rearrangement joins TRBV15 to TRBJ2-3, with D unresolved. The CDR3 has 16 residues. CDR1 is LNHNV and CDR2 is YYDKDF in the germline V gene (reference sequence). The V and J ends lost 1 base and 0 bases respectively, with 11 bases between them. Here the CDR3 reads CATSRAQRTSTDTQYF. The DNA of the CDR3 is TGTGCCACCAGCAGAGCCCAGCGAACTAGCACAGATACGCAGTATTTT.

V is TRBV3-1 (or the pseudogene TRBV3-2) and J is TRBJ2-1, with 11 bases lining up with TRBD1. With V trimmed by 4 bases and J by 12 bases, 14 bases remained unmatched. The CDR3 loop spans 16 amino acids. Germline V gene data show CDR1 as LGHDT and CDR2 as YNNKEL (reference sequence). CDR3 protein: CASSRRAGQGVVGQFF. CDR3 DNA sequence: TGTGCCAGCAGCCGGAGGGCGGGACAGGGGGTGGTGGGGCAGTTCTTC.

The rearrangement links TRBV27 to TRBJ1-6; D is perhaps TRBD1 (6 bases). Germline CDR1 and CDR2: MNHEY and SMNVEV (reference sequence). The CDR3 runs to 15 residues. Trimming stripped 2 bases from V and 10 bases from J, with 15 bases between. CDR3 amino acids: CASSLQRQVRSPLHF. CDR3 in DNA: TGTGCCAGCAGTTTACAGCGACAGGTCCGGTCACCCCTCCACTTT.